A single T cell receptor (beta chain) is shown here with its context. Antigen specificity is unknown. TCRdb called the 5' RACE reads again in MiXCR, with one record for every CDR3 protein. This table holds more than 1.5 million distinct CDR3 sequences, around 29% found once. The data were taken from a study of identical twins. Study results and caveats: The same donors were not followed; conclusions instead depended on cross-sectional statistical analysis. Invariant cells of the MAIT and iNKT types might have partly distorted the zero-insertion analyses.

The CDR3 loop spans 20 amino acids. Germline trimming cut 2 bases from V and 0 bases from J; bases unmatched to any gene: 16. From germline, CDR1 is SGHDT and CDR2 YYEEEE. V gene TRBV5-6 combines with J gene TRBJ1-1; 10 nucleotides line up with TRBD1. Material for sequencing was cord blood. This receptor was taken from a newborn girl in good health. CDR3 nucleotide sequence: TGTGCCAGCAGCTTTTTTGGGACAGGGGTCCCATATTTCATGAACACTGAAGCTTTCTTT. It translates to CASSFFGTGVPYFMNTEAFF.